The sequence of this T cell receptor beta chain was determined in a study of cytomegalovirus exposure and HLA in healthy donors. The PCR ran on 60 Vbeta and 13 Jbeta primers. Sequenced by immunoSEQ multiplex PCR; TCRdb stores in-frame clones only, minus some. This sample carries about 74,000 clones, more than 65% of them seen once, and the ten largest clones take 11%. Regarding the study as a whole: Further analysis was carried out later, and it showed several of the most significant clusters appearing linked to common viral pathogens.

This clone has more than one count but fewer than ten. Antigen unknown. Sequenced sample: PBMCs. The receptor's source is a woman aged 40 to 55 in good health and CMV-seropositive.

The CDR3 nucleotides are TGTGCCAGCAGGGGGACAGGGATGAACACTGAAGCTTTCTTT. Its protein product is CASRGTGMNTEAFF. The chain joins TRBV25-1 to TRBJ1-1, with 9 bases that match TRBD1. The CDR3 has 14 residues. Trimming removed 6 bases from V and 0 bases from J; junction bases left unmatched: 2. Germline V gene sequence: CDR1 MGHDK, CDR2 SYGVNS.